This T cell receptor (beta chain) was retrieved from a study of CD8 T cells in ankylosing spondylitis (dated by TCRdb to 2015 to 2018). Background on the whole study: T cell receptor beta repertoires were profiled in healthy donors and ankylosing spondylitis patients so that disease-linked TCR variants could be found. Peripheral blood samples were taken, and synovial fluid was additionally collected from ankylosing spondylitis patients. The full study cohort comprised around 23 ankylosing spondylitis patients and roughly 100 healthy donors. What the study reported, not specific to this receptor: A TCR beta motif of about 8 highly homologous amino acid variants appeared characteristic of blood from ankylosing spondylitis patients. In peripheral blood, the disease-linked clones were found at relatively low frequencies and had a CD8+ phenotype. Significant enrichment of the disease-linked clones was reported in matched synovial fluid samples from ankylosing spondylitis patients. Some motif variants had previously been reported in the synovial fluid and blood of reactive arthritis patients, which suggests shared mechanisms of disease initiation.

With regard to this clonotype: This receptor's antigen is unknown. There are no base qualities to consult, and no much larger clone falls within one base.

CDR1 and CDR2 (SGHDT, YYEEEE) derive from the germline V gene. From cysteine to phenylalanine, the CDR3 is 15 amino acids long. Just CDR3 DNA is preserved here, 45 bases in frame from base 1. A distance of 13 bases separates the germline ends of V and J, which lose 0 bases and 4 bases respectively. Sequencing was carried out with an Illumina HiSeq 2500. Quantitative 5'-RACE with molecular barcodes was the method used to prepare the TCR beta libraries. As for the original processing: A new computational method, built on a probabilistic model of VDJ rearrangement, was used to identify disease-linked TCR variants. TCRdb redid the processing of the public reads, applying fastp at Q25 and MiXCR, and retained in-frame beta chains. When rows share a CDR3 protein, they turn into one entry using the most common DNA and genes. Clone size and V and J calls follow TCRdb, not the original study. The sample profile shows hundreds of thousands of distinct CDR3 sequences; over 9.5% of them were found once. Together, the top ten hold over 6.5% of the sample.

Material: blood, either unsorted or a sorted T cell fraction (not recorded which). The receptor comes from a male donor with ankylosing spondylitis. This receptor chain uses TRBV5-6 and TRBJ1-1; possibly the D gene is TRBD1, per 6 matching bases. The CDR3 region has the sequence CASSLVIQGFTEAFF. At the DNA level, the sequence is TGTGCCAGCAGCTTGGTTATTCAGGGGTTCACTGAAGCTTTCTTT.